Only a few counts were recorded for the clone carrying this T cell receptor (beta chain). This record comes from a study of T cells in Graves' hyperthyroidism and ophthalmopathy. RNA transcripts gave rise to amplified TCR beta CDR3 regions. First-round RT-PCR targeting the TCR CDR3 was performed with the HTBI primer set. TCRdb called the multiplex PCR reads again in MiXCR, with one record for every CDR3 protein. The sample shows about 520,000 distinct CDR3 sequences, roughly 24% of them seen only once. Per germline, CDR1 MNHNS and CDR2 SASEGT. The CDR3 extends over 12 amino acids. V lost 8 bases and J lost 5, with 10 bases in between. PBMCs were derived from under 13 ml fresh peripheral blood.

This clonotype was obtained from a woman between 25 and 40 years old with Graves' ophthalmopathy. Sequences were obtained from blood. The rearrangement links TRBV6-1 to TRBJ2-1; TRBD2 might be the D (7 bases). CDR3 residues: CASGGGNNEQFF. As DNA, the CDR3 is TGTGCCAGCGGGGGGGGCAACAATGAGCAGTTCTTC.